This T cell receptor (beta chain) appears in the sequencing data of a study of CD8+CD57+ T cells in acquired aplastic anemia listed by TCRdb under 2018. Study-wide context: Extracted DNA from sorted CD4+ and CD8+ cells averaged 3.2 ug, ranging from about 0.18 to 27.4 ug. An average of approximately 10 million reads for CD4+ cells and 11.0 million reads for CD8+ cells was obtained from healthy donor samples.

On this clonotype itself: The clone's antigen remains unknown. No base quality values were provided; no much bigger clone lies one nucleotide off.

The study at large found these results: Around 27 CD8+ CDR3 sequences were shared between patients and controls but appeared highly expressed in patients and within their immunodominant clones. No significant difference in CD8+ Simpson's diversity was found between patients and healthy controls (P=0.060).

TCR beta VDJ combination and CDR3 sequence profiling used genomic DNA as the template. An Illumina HiSeq 2000 was used for TCR repertoire sequencing. Under the source paper's analysis protocol: TRBV/TRBJ rearrangement plots, CDR3 size and DJ length profiles, and Simpson's diversity index were used to assess repertoires. Whichever DNA sequence was most abundant in the deep sequencing data was defined as the immunodominant clone. CDR3 amino acid sequences were checked for sharing across subjects and were also compared against the VDJdb database and published repertoires. Clones were called with MiXCR by TCRdb after fastp trimmed the public reads at Q25, and only in-frame beta chains were retained. Records with the same CDR3 protein are collapsed into one entry carrying the most frequent genes and DNA. Here the V and J calls rest on TCRdb's processing, not on the authors' analysis. The sample data list around 230,000 distinct CDR3 sequences, and around 60% of these were observed just once. The ten top clones hold approximately 30% of the sample.

From cysteine to phenylalanine, the CDR3 is 14 amino acids long. Solely the CDR3 DNA is kept, with 42 bases framed from the first base. Cut back by 7 bases and 2 bases, the V and J ends lie 15 bases apart. According to the germline V gene, CDR1 reads SNHLY and CDR2 reads FYNNEI. In the study, sorted CD4+ and CD8+ blood T cells from patients with severe aplastic anemia and from healthy subjects underwent deep sequencing of TCR repertoires. Ficoll-Paque density gradient centrifugation was used to isolate peripheral blood mononuclear cells. Before DNA extraction, CD4+ and CD8+ T cells were sorted with FACS or magnetic beads.

Recombination linked TRBV2 to TRBJ2-7; the D gene identity is not certain. Sequenced sample: sorted CD4+, CD8+, or CD8+CD57+ T cells (not recorded which) from PBMCs. The TCR comes from a human donor in good health. The nucleotide sequence reads TGTGCCAGCACCGCACGCGACGGACCCTACGAGCAGTACTTC. Protein translation: CASTARDGPYEQYF. Extended through the reference TRBV2 and TRBJ2-7 proteins, this CDR3 yields the full variable domain: EPEVTQTPSHQVTQMGQEVILRCVPISNHLYFYWYRQILGQKVEFLVSFYNNEISEKSEIFDDQFSVERPDGSNFTLKIRSTKLEDSAMYFCASTARDGPYEQYFGPGTRLTVT.